The rows below give T cell receptor beta chains drawn from one sample of a study of beta chain features in type 1 diabetes. The repertoire was sequenced with immunoSEQ multiplex PCR; TCRdb's copy has only in-frame clones and lacks some. The sample has about 350,000 clones, around 20% seen once; the top ten hold 0.044%. The sample was naive CD4+ T cells from blood. These receptors were collected from a woman between 18 and 29 years old in good health. CDR3s include the opening cysteine and the closing phenylalanine or tryptophan. Each record gives: D gene, J gene, V gene, clone size, CDR3 DNA, CDR3 protein. The D gene is left open where the match is weak. Rows give clone size only sometimes, using once, few, many, or a class for an expanded clone.

d_call: TRBD2
j_call: TRBJ2-3
v_call: TRBV7-2
clone_size: .
cdr3_nt: TGTGCCAGCAGACGACTAGCCCCCACGCAGTATTTT
cdr3_aa: CASRRLAPTQYF

d_call: TRBD1
j_call: TRBJ1-6
v_call: TRBV19
clone_size: .
cdr3_nt: TGTGCCAGTAGTAGGGACAGGGGGCTTCTCCGGACTTCACCCCTCCACTTT
cdr3_aa: CASSRDRGLLRTSPLHF

d_call: TRBD1
j_call: TRBJ2-7
v_call: TRBV29-1
clone_size: .
cdr3_nt: TGCAGCGTTCCGGGACAGGGCCACGAGCAGTACTTC
cdr3_aa: CSVPGQGHEQYF

d_call: TRBD1
j_call: TRBJ2-7
v_call: TRBV7-2
clone_size: .
cdr3_nt: TGTGCCAGCAGTTGGACAGGGGGCACCTACGAGCAGTACTTC
cdr3_aa: CASSWTGGTYEQYF

d_call: TRBD1
j_call: TRBJ1-5
v_call: TRBV5-1
clone_size: .
cdr3_nt: TGCGCCAGCAGCTGGGGGACAGGTAATCAGCCCCAGCATTTT
cdr3_aa: CASSWGTGNQPQHF

d_call: TRBD2
j_call: TRBJ2-5
v_call: TRBV30
clone_size: few
cdr3_nt: TGTGCCTGGAGTCGGGGGGGAGAGACCCAGTACTTC
cdr3_aa: CAWSRGGETQYF

d_call: TRBD1
j_call: TRBJ1-1
v_call: TRBV7-2
clone_size: .
cdr3_nt: TGTGCCAGCAGCTTGAGGGGGCGCAGAGACACTGAAGCTTTCTTT
cdr3_aa: CASSLRGRRDTEAFF

d_call: TRBD2
j_call: TRBJ2-3
v_call: TRBV19
clone_size: few
cdr3_nt: TGTGCCAGTAGCCAGCTAGCGGGAGTAGGGGATACGCAGTATTTT
cdr3_aa: CASSQLAGVGDTQYF

d_call: .
j_call: TRBJ1-1
v_call: TRBV29-1
clone_size: few
cdr3_nt: TGCAGCGTTGAAGATGGGCTGATTTCTTTCTTT
cdr3_aa: CSVEDGLISFF

d_call: TRBD2
j_call: TRBJ2-3
v_call: TRBV7-2
clone_size: .
cdr3_nt: TGTGCCAGCAGCCCACTAGCGGGGGCGGCCACAGATACGCAGTATTTT
cdr3_aa: CASSPLAGAATDTQYF

d_call: .
j_call: TRBJ1-1
v_call: TRBV4-3
clone_size: .
cdr3_nt: TGCGCCAGCAGCCAAGATCACGTCCGGGGGACTGAAGCTTTCTTT
cdr3_aa: CASSQDHVRGTEAFF

d_call: TRBD2
j_call: TRBJ2-5
v_call: TRBV18
clone_size: .
cdr3_nt: TGTGCCAGCTCACTAACGTGGACTAGCGGGACCCAAGAGACCCAGTACTTC
cdr3_aa: CASSLTWTSGTQETQYF

d_call: TRBD1
j_call: TRBJ2-1
v_call: TRBV18
clone_size: few
cdr3_nt: TGTGCCAGCTCAACTAGACAGGGAATGTACAATGAGCAGTTCTTC
cdr3_aa: CASSTRQGMYNEQFF

d_call: TRBD1
j_call: TRBJ2-5
v_call: TRBV4-1
clone_size: .
cdr3_nt: TGCGCCAGCAGCCAAGTATCCAGGGGGCAGGGGGAGACCCAGTACTTC
cdr3_aa: CASSQVSRGQGETQYF

d_call: .
j_call: TRBJ2-7
v_call: TRBV11-2
clone_size: .
cdr3_nt: TGTGCCAGCAGGCTCTATGGGCTCAAAGATTACGAGCAGTACTTC
cdr3_aa: CASRLYGLKDYEQYF

d_call: .
j_call: TRBJ2-3
v_call: TRBV7-9
clone_size: .
cdr3_nt: TGTGCCAGCAGCCAAACAACAGATACGCAGTATTTT
cdr3_aa: CASSQTTDTQYF

d_call: .
j_call: TRBJ2-1
v_call: TRBV11-2
clone_size: .
cdr3_nt: TGTGCCAGCAGCTTAGACTATCTCGGTTACAATGAGCAGTTCTTC
cdr3_aa: CASSLDYLGYNEQFF

d_call: TRBD1
j_call: TRBJ2-7
v_call: TRBV27
clone_size: few
cdr3_nt: TGTGCCAGCAGTTTAAGGGACAGGGCCTCCTACGAGCAGTACTTC
cdr3_aa: CASSLRDRASYEQYF

d_call: .
j_call: TRBJ1-1
v_call: TRBV6-5
clone_size: .
cdr3_nt: TGTGCCAGCAGTTACCTCTCGAACACTGAAGCTTTCTTT
cdr3_aa: CASSYLSNTEAFF

d_call: TRBD1
j_call: TRBJ2-7
v_call: TRBV28
clone_size: .
cdr3_nt: TGTGCCAGCCGGTCCGGGACAGGCTACGAGCAGTACTTC
cdr3_aa: CASRSGTGYEQYF

d_call: .
j_call: TRBJ2-7
v_call: TRBV6-5
clone_size: .
cdr3_nt: TGTGCCACTAAGGACCCCCAGGGGGGTTACGAGCAGTACTTC
cdr3_aa: CATKDPQGGYEQYF

d_call: .
j_call: TRBJ2-5
v_call: TRBV30
clone_size: few
cdr3_nt: TGTGCCTGGAGTGTTGGTAGCGGAGAGACCCAGTACTTC
cdr3_aa: CAWSVGSGETQYF

d_call: TRBD1
j_call: TRBJ2-5
v_call: TRBV2
clone_size: .
cdr3_nt: TGTGCCAGCAGTGGGACAGGGGGAGGAGAGACCCAGTACTTC
cdr3_aa: CASSGTGGGETQYF

d_call: TRBD2
j_call: TRBJ2-3
v_call: TRBV5-1
clone_size: few
cdr3_nt: TGCGCCAGCAGCGAGACTAGCAGAGACACAGATACGCAGTATTTT
cdr3_aa: CASSETSRDTDTQYF

d_call: TRBD2
j_call: TRBJ2-1
v_call: TRBV9
clone_size: .
cdr3_nt: TGTGCCAGCAGCGTAGCAGGGACTAGGTCCTACAATGAGCAGTTCTTC
cdr3_aa: CASSVAGTRSYNEQFF

d_call: TRBD1
j_call: TRBJ1-6
v_call: TRBV30
clone_size: few
cdr3_nt: TGTGCCTGGAGTGCAGGACAGGAGAATTCACCCCTCCACTTT
cdr3_aa: CAWSAGQENSPLHF

d_call: .
j_call: TRBJ2-5
v_call: TRBV4-1
clone_size: few
cdr3_nt: TGCGCCAGCAGCCAAGCGGGATTTCAAGAGACCCAGTACTTC
cdr3_aa: CASSQAGFQETQYF

d_call: .
j_call: TRBJ2-2
v_call: TRBV7-9
clone_size: .
cdr3_nt: TGTGCCAGCAGCTCACAGGGAAACACCGGGGAGCTGTTTTTT
cdr3_aa: CASSSQGNTGELFF

d_call: TRBD1
j_call: TRBJ2-7
v_call: TRBV5-4
clone_size: .
cdr3_nt: TGTGCCAGCAGCTTGGGACAGGGGAGAGGTGACGAGCAGTACTTC
cdr3_aa: CASSLGQGRGDEQYF

d_call: TRBD1
j_call: TRBJ1-1
v_call: TRBV4-1
clone_size: few
cdr3_nt: TGCGCCAGCAGCCCCGGGGACAGGGTAATAGGCACTGAAGCTTTCTTT
cdr3_aa: CASSPGDRVIGTEAFF

d_call: .
j_call: TRBJ1-1
v_call: TRBV25-1
clone_size: .
cdr3_nt: TGTGCCAGCAGTGATACTCAGGGGCTGAACACTGAAGCTTTCTTT
cdr3_aa: CASSDTQGLNTEAFF

d_call: .
j_call: TRBJ2-1
v_call: TRBV9
clone_size: few
cdr3_nt: TGTGCCAGCAGCCCAACGTTAGCGGTGTACAATGAGCAGTTCTTC
cdr3_aa: CASSPTLAVYNEQFF

d_call: TRBD1
j_call: TRBJ2-1
v_call: TRBV19
clone_size: .
cdr3_nt: TGTGCCAGTAGGCCCGACAGGGTTCAAGATGAGCAGTTCTTC
cdr3_aa: CASRPDRVQDEQFF

d_call: TRBD1
j_call: TRBJ1-1
v_call: TRBV7-9
clone_size: few
cdr3_nt: TGTGCCAGCAGCTTATGGACAGGGAGGGCTGAAGCTTTCTTT
cdr3_aa: CASSLWTGRAEAFF

d_call: TRBD2
j_call: TRBJ2-2
v_call: TRBV5-1
clone_size: .
cdr3_nt: TGCGCCAGCAGCTTGTCGCTCCGGGGGGGGAACACCGGGGAGCTGTTTTTT
cdr3_aa: CASSLSLRGGNTGELFF

d_call: .
j_call: TRBJ1-2
v_call: TRBV28
clone_size: .
cdr3_nt: TGTGCCAGCAGCTTGACAGCTAACTATGGCTACACCTTC
cdr3_aa: CASSLTANYGYTF

d_call: .
j_call: TRBJ2-1
v_call: TRBV2
clone_size: .
cdr3_nt: TGTGCCAGCAGTGATCACAGAACCTACAATGAGCAGTTCTTC
cdr3_aa: CASSDHRTYNEQFF

d_call: .
j_call: TRBJ2-5
v_call: TRBV1
clone_size: .
cdr3_nt: TGCACCAGCAGCCAAGTTGGGGAGGGACAGGGTTTTCGAGAGACCCAGTACTTC
cdr3_aa: CTSSQVGEGQGFRETQYF

d_call: .
j_call: TRBJ1-3
v_call: TRBV9
clone_size: .
cdr3_nt: TGTGCCAGCAGCGAAGGCGGAACCTCTGGAAACACCATATATTTT
cdr3_aa: CASSEGGTSGNTIYF

d_call: TRBD2
j_call: TRBJ2-7
v_call: TRBV7-2
clone_size: few
cdr3_nt: TGTGCCAGCAGCTTATCTAGCGGGGAAGGCGAGCAGTACTTC
cdr3_aa: CASSLSSGEGEQYF

d_call: .
j_call: TRBJ2-1
v_call: TRBV7-2
clone_size: .
cdr3_nt: TGTGCCAGCAGCTTAGCCCGCTACAATGAGCAGTTCTTC
cdr3_aa: CASSLARYNEQFF

d_call: .
j_call: TRBJ1-1
v_call: TRBV5-4
clone_size: .
cdr3_nt: TGTGCCAGCAGCTTGGCCTCCCCTCTGAACACTGAAGCTTTCTTT
cdr3_aa: CASSLASPLNTEAFF

d_call: .
j_call: TRBJ2-2
v_call: TRBV27
clone_size: .
cdr3_nt: TGTGCCAGCAGTTTCTTCGGTAACACCGGGGAGCTGTTTTTT
cdr3_aa: CASSFFGNTGELFF

d_call: .
j_call: TRBJ2-1
v_call: TRBV29-1
clone_size: .
cdr3_nt: TGCAGCGTTGGGTTGACAGAGGATGAGCAGTTCTTC
cdr3_aa: CSVGLTEDEQFF

d_call: TRBD2
j_call: TRBJ2-3
v_call: TRBV15
clone_size: .
cdr3_nt: TGTGCCACCATTCTAGCGGGGGCCCCTACAGATACGCAGTATTTT
cdr3_aa: CATILAGAPTDTQYF

d_call: TRBD2
j_call: TRBJ2-7
v_call: TRBV10-3
clone_size: once
cdr3_nt: TGTGCCATCAGTGATCCCGGGACTAGCGGGATCTACGAGCAGTACTTC
cdr3_aa: CAISDPGTSGIYEQYF

d_call: TRBD1
j_call: TRBJ2-3
v_call: TRBV5-4
clone_size: .
cdr3_nt: TGTGCCAGCAGCCTTCAACAGGGGCCAGATACGCAGTATTTT
cdr3_aa: CASSLQQGPDTQYF

d_call: .
j_call: TRBJ1-2
v_call: TRBV18
clone_size: few
cdr3_nt: TGTGCCAGCTCTCAGAACCAGGAGGGGTACTATGGCTACACCTTC
cdr3_aa: CASSQNQEGYYGYTF

d_call: TRBD2
j_call: TRBJ2-3
v_call: TRBV18
clone_size: .
cdr3_nt: TGTGCCAGCTCACCTCGACTTAGCGGGAGTAGGGATACGCAGTATTTT
cdr3_aa: CASSPRLSGSRDTQYF

d_call: .
j_call: TRBJ1-2
v_call: TRBV30
clone_size: .
cdr3_nt: TGTGCCTGGAGTGTAGACTCGGGGGGCTATGGCTACACCTTC
cdr3_aa: CAWSVDSGGYGYTF

d_call: TRBD1
j_call: TRBJ2-3
v_call: TRBV30
clone_size: .
cdr3_nt: TGTGCCTGGAGCCACAGGGGGCGCATAGCAGATACGCAGTATTTT
cdr3_aa: CAWSHRGRIADTQYF

d_call: .
j_call: TRBJ1-2
v_call: TRBV5-1
clone_size: .
cdr3_nt: TGCGCCAGCAGCGTGGACGGACTTTATGGCTACACCTTC
cdr3_aa: CASSVDGLYGYTF